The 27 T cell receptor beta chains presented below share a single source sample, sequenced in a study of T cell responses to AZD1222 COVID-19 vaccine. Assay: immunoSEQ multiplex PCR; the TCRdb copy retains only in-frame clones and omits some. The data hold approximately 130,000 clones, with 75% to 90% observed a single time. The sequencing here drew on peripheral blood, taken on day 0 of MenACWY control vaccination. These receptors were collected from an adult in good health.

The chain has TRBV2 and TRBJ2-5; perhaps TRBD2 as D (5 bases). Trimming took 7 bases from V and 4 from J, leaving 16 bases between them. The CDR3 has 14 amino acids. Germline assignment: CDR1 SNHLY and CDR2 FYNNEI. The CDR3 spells CASNVLVGGETQYF. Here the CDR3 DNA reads TGTGCCAGCAATGTATTGGTTGGAGGAGAGACCCAGTACTTC.

The CDR3 spells CASSPGTGGRGGYTF. The DNA of the CDR3 is TGTGCCAGCAGTCCCGGGACAGGAGGTCGAGGTGGCTACACCTTC. The V call is TRBV28, the J call TRBJ1-2, with 8 bases lining up with TRBD1. Germline V gene data show CDR1 as MDHEN and CDR2 as SYDVKM. The CDR3 spans 15 residues. Unmatched junction bases numbered 12, after V lost 5 bases and J lost 7 bases.

CDR3 loop: CASSLGGQRTNNEQFF. The CDR3, as DNA: TGTGCCAGCAGCCTGGGGGGACAGAGGACCAACAATGAGCAGTTCTTC. The chain carries TRBV6-6 and TRBJ2-1; D possibly corresponds to TRBD1 (7 bases). Trimming took 6 bases from V and 5 from J, leaving 20 bases between them. This CDR3 has 16 amino acids. Germline V gene sequence: CDR1 MNHNY, CDR2 SVGAGI (reference sequence).

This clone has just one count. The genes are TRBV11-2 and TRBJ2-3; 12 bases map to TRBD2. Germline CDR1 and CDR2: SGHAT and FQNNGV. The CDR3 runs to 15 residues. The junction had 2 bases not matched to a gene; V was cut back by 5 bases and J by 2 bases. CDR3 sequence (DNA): TGTGCCAGCAGCCGACTAGCGGGAGTCACAGATACGCAGTATTTT. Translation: CASSRLAGVTDTQYF.

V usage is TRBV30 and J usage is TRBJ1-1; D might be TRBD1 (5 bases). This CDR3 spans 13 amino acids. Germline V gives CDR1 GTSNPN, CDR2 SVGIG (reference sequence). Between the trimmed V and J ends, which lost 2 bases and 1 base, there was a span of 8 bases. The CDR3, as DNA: TGTGCCTGGAGTTGGGGGGGGAACACTGAAGCTTTCTTT. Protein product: CAWSWGGNTEAFF.

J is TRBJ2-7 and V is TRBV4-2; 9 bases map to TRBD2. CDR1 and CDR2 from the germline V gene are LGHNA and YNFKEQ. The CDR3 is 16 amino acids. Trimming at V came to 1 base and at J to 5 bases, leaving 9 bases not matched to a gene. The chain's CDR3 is CASSQGAAGGGHEQYF. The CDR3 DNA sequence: TGTGCCAGCAGCCAAGGGGCGGCGGGAGGGGGCCACGAGCAGTACTTC.

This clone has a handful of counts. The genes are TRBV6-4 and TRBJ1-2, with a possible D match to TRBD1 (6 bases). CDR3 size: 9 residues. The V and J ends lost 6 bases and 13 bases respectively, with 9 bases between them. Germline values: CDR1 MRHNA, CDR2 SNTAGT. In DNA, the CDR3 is TGTGCCAGCAGGAGACAGGCCACCTTC. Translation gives CASRRQATF.

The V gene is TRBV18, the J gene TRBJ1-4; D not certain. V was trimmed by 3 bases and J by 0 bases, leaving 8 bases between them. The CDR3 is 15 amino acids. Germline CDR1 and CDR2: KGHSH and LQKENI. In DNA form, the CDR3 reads TGTGCCAGCTCACCGGACGGCGCAACTAATGAAAAACTGTTTTTT. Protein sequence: CASSPDGATNEKLFF.

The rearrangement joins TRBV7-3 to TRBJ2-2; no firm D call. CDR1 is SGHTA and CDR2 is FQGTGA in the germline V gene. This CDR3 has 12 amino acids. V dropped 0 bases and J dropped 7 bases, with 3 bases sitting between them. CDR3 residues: CASSLTRGELFF. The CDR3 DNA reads TGTGCCAGCAGCTTAACTCGCGGGGAGCTGTTTTTT. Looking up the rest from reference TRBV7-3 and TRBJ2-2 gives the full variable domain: GAGVSQTPSNKVTEKGKYVELRCDPISGHTALYWYRQSLGQGPEFLIYFQGTGAADDSGLPNDRFFAVRPEGSVSTLKIQRTERGDSAVYLCASSLTRGELFFGEGSRLTVL.

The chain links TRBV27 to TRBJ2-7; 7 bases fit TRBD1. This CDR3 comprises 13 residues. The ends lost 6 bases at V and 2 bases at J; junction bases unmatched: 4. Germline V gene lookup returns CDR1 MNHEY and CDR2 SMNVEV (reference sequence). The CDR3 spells CASRNRGPYEQYF. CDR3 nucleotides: TGTGCCAGCAGGAACAGGGGTCCCTACGAGCAGTACTTC.

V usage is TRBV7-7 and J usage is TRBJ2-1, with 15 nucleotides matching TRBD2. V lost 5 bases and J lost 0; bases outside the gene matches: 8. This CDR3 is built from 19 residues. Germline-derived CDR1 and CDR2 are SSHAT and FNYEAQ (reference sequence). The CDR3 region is CASSRGLAGGEASYNEQFF. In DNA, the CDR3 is TGTGCCAGCAGCCGGGGACTAGCGGGAGGAGAGGCCTCCTACAATGAGCAGTTCTTC.

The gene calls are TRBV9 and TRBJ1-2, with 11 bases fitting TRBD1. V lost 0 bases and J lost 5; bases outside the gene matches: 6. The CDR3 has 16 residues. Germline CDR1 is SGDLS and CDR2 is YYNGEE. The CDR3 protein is CASSVGGQGARYGYTF. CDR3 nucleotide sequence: TGTGCCAGCAGCGTAGGTGGACAGGGGGCGCGGTATGGCTACACCTTC.

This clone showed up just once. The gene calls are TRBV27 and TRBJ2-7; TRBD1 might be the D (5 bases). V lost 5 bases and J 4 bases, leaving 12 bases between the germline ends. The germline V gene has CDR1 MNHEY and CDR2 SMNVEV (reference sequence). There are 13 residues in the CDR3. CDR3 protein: CASSNRPGYEQYF. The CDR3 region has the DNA TGTGCCAGCAGTAATAGACCAGGGTACGAGCAGTACTTC.

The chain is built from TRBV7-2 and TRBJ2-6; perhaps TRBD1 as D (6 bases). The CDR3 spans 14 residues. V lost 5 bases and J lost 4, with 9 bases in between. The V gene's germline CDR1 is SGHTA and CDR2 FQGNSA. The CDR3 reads CASSPGVGANVLTF. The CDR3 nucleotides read TGTGCCAGCAGCCCAGGGGTCGGGGCCAACGTCCTGACTTTC.

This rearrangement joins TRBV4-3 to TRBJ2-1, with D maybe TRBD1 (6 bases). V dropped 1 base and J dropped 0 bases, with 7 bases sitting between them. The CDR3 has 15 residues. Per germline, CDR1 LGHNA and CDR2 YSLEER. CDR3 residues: CASSQVQGSYNEQFF. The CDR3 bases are TGCGCCAGCAGCCAAGTACAGGGCTCCTACAATGAGCAGTTCTTC.

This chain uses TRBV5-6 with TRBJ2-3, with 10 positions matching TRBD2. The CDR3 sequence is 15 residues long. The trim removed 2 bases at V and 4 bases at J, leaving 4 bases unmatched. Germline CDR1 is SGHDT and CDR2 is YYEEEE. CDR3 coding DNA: TGTGCCAGCAGCTTACTAGCGGGATTACCAGATACGCAGTATTTT. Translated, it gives CASSLLAGLPDTQYF.

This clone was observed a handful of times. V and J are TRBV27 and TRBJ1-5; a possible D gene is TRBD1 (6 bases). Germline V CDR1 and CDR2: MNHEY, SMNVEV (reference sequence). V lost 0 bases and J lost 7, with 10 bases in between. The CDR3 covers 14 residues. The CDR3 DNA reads TGTGCCAGCAGTTTATCCAGGGGAGACCAGCCCCAGCATTTT. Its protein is CASSLSRGDQPQHF.

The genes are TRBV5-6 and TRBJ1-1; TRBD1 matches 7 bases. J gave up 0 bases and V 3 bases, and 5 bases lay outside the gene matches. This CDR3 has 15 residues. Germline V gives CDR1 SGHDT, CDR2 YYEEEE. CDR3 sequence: CASSSRGQMNTEAFF. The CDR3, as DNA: TGTGCCAGCAGCTCCCGGGGACAGATGAACACTGAAGCTTTCTTT.

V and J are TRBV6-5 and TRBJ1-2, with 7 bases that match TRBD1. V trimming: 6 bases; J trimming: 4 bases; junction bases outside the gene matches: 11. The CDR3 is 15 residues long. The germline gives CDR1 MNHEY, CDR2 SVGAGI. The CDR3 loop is CASRRTGAGGYGYTF. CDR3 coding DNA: TGTGCCAGCAGACGTACAGGGGCGGGGGGCTATGGCTACACCTTC.

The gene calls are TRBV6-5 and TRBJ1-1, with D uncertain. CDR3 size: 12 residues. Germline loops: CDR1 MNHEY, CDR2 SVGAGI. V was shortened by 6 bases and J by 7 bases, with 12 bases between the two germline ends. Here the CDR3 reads CASSPGQLEAFF. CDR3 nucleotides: TGTGCCAGCAGCCCGGGCCAACTTGAAGCTTTCTTT.

CDR3 in amino acids: CASSQLAPRGEQYF. In DNA form, the CDR3 reads TGCGCCAGCAGCCAGCTAGCGCCTCGGGGAGAGCAGTACTTC. The chain is built from TRBV5-1 and TRBJ2-7; tentative D call: TRBD2 (6 bases). The V end was cut by 4 bases, the J end by 7 bases, with 18 bases between. Germline V gene data show CDR1 as SGHRS and CDR2 as YFSETQ. This CDR3 comprises 14 residues.

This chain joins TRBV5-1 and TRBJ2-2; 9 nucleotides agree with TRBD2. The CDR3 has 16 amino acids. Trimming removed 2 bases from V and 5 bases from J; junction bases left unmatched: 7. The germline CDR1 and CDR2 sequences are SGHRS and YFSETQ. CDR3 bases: TGCGCCAGCAGCTTTGGCGGGAGGGAGCGGACCGGGGAGCTGTTTTTT. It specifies CASSFGGRERTGELFF.

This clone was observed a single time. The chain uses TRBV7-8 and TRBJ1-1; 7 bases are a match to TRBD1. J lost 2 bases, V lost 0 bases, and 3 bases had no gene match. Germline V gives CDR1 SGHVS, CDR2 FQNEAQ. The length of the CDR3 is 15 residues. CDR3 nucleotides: TGTGCCAGCAGCTTAGCGCGGGACAGCAACACTGAAGCTTTCTTT. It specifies CASSLARDSNTEAFF.

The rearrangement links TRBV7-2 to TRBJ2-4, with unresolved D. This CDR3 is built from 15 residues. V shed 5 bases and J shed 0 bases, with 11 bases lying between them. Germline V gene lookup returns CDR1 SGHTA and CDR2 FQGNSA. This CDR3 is CASSGYWLAKNIQYF. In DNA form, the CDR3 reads TGTGCCAGCAGCGGATATTGGTTAGCCAAAAACATTCAGTACTTC.

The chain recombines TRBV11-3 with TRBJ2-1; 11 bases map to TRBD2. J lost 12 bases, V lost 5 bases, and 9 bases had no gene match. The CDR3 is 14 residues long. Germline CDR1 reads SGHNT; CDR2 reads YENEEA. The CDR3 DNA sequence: TGTGCCAGCAGCCCGGGACTAGCGGTACCGGGGCAGTTCTTC. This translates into CASSPGLAVPGQFF.

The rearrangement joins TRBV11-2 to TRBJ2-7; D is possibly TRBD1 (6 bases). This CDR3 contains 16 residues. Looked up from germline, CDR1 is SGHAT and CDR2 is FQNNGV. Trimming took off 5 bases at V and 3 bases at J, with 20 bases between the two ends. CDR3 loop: CASSINRAPTVYEQYF. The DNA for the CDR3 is TGTGCCAGCAGCATAAACAGGGCTCCTACGGTCTACGAGCAGTACTTC.

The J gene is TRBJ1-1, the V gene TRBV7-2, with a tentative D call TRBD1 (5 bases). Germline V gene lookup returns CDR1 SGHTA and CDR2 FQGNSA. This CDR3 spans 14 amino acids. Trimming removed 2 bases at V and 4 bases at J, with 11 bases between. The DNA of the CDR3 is TGTGCCAGCAGCTTAATAAGGGGATCCACTGAAGCTTTCTTT. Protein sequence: CASSLIRGSTEAFF.